The sequence of this T cell receptor (beta chain) was determined in a study of T cell responses to AZD1222 COVID-19 vaccine. Study-level results: The donor group comprised mostly white British people and more females; the analysis possibly underestimated clonal diversity.

Remarks on this clone: Its antigen is not known.

Assay used: immunoSEQ multiplex PCR; TCRdb lists only in-frame clones, some missing. The profile shows about 160,000 clones, around 90% of them singletons. V was clipped by 5 bases and J by 2 bases, with 3 bases between them. CDR1 and CDR2 from the germline V gene are SNHLY and FYNNEI. The CDR3 is made up of 12 amino acids. The sequences come from peripheral blood, collected 28 days after the second AZD1222 dose. This TCR derives from an adult who received the AZD1222 COVID-19 vaccine. The chain carries TRBV2 and TRBJ2-2; D unclear. This CDR3 is CASSLNTGELFF. As DNA, the CDR3 is TGTGCCAGCAGTCTTAACACCGGGGAGCTGTTTTTT.